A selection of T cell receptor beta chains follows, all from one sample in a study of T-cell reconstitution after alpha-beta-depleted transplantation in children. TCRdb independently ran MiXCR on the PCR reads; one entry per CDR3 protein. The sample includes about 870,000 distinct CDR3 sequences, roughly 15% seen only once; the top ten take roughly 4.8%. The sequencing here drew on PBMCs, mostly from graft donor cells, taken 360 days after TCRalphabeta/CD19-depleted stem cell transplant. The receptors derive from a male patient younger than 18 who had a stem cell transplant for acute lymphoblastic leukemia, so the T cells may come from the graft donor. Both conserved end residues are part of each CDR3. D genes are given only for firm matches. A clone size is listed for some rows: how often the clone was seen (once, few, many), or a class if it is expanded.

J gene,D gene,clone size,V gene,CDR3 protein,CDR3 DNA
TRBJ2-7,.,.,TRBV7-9,CASAASASRYEQYF,TGTGCCAGCGCGGCTAGCGCCTCAAGGTACGAGCAGTACTTC
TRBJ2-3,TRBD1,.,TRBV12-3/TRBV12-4,CASGLQGRTDTQYF,TGTGCCAGCGGGTTACAGGGGCGCACAGATACGCAGTATTTT
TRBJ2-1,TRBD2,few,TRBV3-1,CASSLWRRGFGGRAKHNEQFF,TGTGCCAGCAGCCTGTGGCGGCGGGGCTTTGGCGGGAGGGCTAAGCACAATGAGCAGTTCTTC
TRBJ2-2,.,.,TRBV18,CASSPRGGDTGELFF,TGTGCCAGCTCACCGAGGGGCGGTGACACCGGGGAGCTGTTTTTT
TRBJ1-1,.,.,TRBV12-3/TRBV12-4,CASSLMGQNTEAFF,TGTGCCAGCAGTTTAATGGGGCAGAACACTGAAGCTTTCTTT
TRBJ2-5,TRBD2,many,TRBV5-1,CASSFGTSEETQYF,TGTGCCAGCAGTTTCGGGACTAGCGAAGAGACCCAGTACTTC
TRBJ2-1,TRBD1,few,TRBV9,CASSVDRDEFQFF,TGTGCCAGCAGCGTGGACAGGGACGAGTTTCAGTTCTTC
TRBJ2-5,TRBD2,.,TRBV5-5,CASSLAGSETQYF,TGTGCCAGCAGCTTAGCGGGGTCGGAGACCCAGTACTTC
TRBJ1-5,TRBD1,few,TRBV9,CASSVVRTGNNQPQHF,TGTGCCAGCAGCGTAGTGAGGACAGGGAACAATCAGCCCCAGCATTTT
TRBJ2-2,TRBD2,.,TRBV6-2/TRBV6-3,CASSPYGLAGNTLNTGELFF,TGTGCCAGCAGTCCATATGGACTAGCGGGAAATACGCTGAACACCGGGGAGCTGTTTTTT
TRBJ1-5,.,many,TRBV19,CASSKGPNFLPQHF,TGTGCCAGTAGTAAGGGACCGAATTTTCTGCCCCAGCATTTT
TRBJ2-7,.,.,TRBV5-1,CASSSDRRSAGGHEQYF,TGCGCCAGCAGCTCGGACAGGCGGTCGGCGGGAGGCCACGAGCAGTACTTC
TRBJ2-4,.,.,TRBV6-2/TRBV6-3,CASSNYPRVLAKNIQYF,TGTGCCAGCAGCAACTACCCCAGGGTACTAGCCAAAAACATTCAGTACTTC
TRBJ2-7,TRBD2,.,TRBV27,CASSFWGTSNYEQYF,TGTGCCAGCAGTTTTTGGGGGACTAGTAACTACGAGCAGTACTTC
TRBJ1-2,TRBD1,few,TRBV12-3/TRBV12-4,CASSLTGGIVGGYTF,TGTGCCAGCAGCCTGACAGGGGGCATTGTGGGTGGCTACACCTTC
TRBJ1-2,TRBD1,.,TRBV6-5,CASSYSGTVPGYGYTF,TGTGCCAGCAGTTACTCAGGGACAGTCCCGGGCTATGGCTACACCTTC
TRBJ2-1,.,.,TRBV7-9,CASSSWSGKYNEQFF,TGTGCCAGCAGCTCTTGGTCGGGGAAATACAATGAGCAGTTCTTC
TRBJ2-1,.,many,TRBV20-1,CSARDEGLPRNEQFF,TGCAGTGCTAGAGATGAGGGACTTCCCAGGAATGAGCAGTTCTTC
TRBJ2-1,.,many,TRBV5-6,CASSRRTAYNEQFF,TGTGCCAGCAGCAGACGGACAGCGTACAATGAGCAGTTCTTC
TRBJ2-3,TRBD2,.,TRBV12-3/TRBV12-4,CASSPPGLAGGLDTQYF,TGTGCCAGCAGTCCACCCGGACTAGCGGGAGGGTTAGATACGCAGTATTTT
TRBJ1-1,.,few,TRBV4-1,CASRPLGRTPEAFF,TGCGCCAGCAGACCTCTCGGCCGGACCCCTGAAGCTTTCTTT
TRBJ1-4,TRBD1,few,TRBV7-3,CASSSTGQLNEKLFF,TGTGCCAGCAGCTCCACGGGACAGTTGAATGAAAAACTGTTTTTT
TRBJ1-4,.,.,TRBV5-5,CASSIVSGEKLFF,TGTGCCAGCAGCATCGTATCAGGGGAAAAACTGTTTTTT
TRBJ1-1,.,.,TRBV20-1,CSARGDIRGTEAFF,TGCAGTGCTAGAGGGGATATACGGGGCACTGAAGCTTTCTTT
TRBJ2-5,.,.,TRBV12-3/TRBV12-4,CASSFVTIQETQYF,TGTGCCAGCAGTTTTGTGACAATCCAAGAGACCCAGTACTTC
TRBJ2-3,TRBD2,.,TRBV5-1,CASRKVAGPDTQYF,TGCGCCAGCAGAAAAGTAGCGGGACCAGATACGCAGTATTTT
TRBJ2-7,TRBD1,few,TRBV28,CASSFSPGQGAHEQYF,TGTGCCAGCAGTTTTAGTCCGGGACAGGGGGCGCACGAGCAGTACTTC
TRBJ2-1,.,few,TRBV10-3,CAISEGGSLNEQFF,TGTGCCATCAGTGAAGGAGGGAGTTTGAATGAGCAGTTCTTC
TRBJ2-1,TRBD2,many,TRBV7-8,CASSSSGHYNEQFF,TGTGCCAGCAGCTCTAGCGGTCACTACAATGAGCAGTTCTTC
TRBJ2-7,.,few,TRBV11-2,CASSLGLAQPSEQYF,TGTGCCAGCAGCTTAGGGCTAGCTCAGCCCTCGGAGCAGTACTTC
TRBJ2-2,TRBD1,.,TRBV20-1,CSAPKTGGRLTGELFF,TGCAGTGCGCCAAAGACAGGGGGCAGGTTAACCGGGGAGCTGTTTTTT
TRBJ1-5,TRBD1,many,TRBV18,CASATGAANQPQHF,TGTGCCAGCGCGACAGGGGCCGCCAATCAGCCCCAGCATTTT
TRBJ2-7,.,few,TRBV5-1,CASLQLTYEQYF,TGCGCCAGCCTCCAACTAACTTACGAGCAGTACTTC
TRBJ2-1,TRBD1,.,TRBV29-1,CSAPGQANNEQFF,TGCAGCGCACCAGGACAGGCGAACAATGAGCAGTTCTTC
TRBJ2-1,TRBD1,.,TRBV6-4,CASSPRWGQGKSAGFSYNEQFF,TGTGCCAGCAGTCCCCGGTGGGGACAGGGGAAATCGGCGGGCTTCTCCTACAATGAGCAGTTCTTC
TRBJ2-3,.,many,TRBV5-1,CASRYTSTSSDTQYF,TGCGCCAGCAGATATACTTCCACGTCATCGGATACGCAGTATTTT
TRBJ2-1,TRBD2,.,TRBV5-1,CASSFLAGWDNEQFF,TGCGCCAGCAGCTTCTTAGCGGGATGGGACAATGAGCAGTTCTTC
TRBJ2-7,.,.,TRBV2,CAQSPGHSYEQYF,TGTGCCCAATCTCCGGGGCACTCCTACGAGCAGTACTTC
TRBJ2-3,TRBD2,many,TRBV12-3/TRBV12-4,CASSFPDGGRPTDTQYF,TGTGCCAGCAGTTTCCCTGATGGCGGGAGGCCCACAGATACGCAGTATTTT
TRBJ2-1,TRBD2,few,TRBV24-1,CATSDTGTSGRWSYNEQFF,TGTGCCACCAGTGACACCGGGACTAGCGGGAGGTGGTCCTACAATGAGCAGTTCTTC
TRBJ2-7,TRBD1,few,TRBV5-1,CASSSQDRGLLPTFYEQYF,TGCGCCAGCAGCTCTCAGGACAGGGGGCTGCTACCGACCTTTTACGAGCAGTACTTC
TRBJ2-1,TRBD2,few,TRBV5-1,CASSLGASGIGKDEQFF,TGCGCCAGCAGCTTGGGGGCTAGCGGGATAGGTAAGGATGAGCAGTTCTTC
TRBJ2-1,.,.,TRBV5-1,CASSLGADHIGEQFF,TGCGCCAGCAGCTTGGGTGCGGACCACATCGGTGAGCAGTTCTTC
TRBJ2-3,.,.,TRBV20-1,CSASLERRLTQYF,TGCAGTGCTAGTTTGGAGCGGAGACTTACGCAGTATTTT